One and the same sample provided the 32 T cell receptor beta chains below, sequenced in a study of blood T cell repertoires in COVID-19. Sequencing used immunoSEQ multiplex PCR; TCRdb keeps in-frame clones, though not all of them. The table shows more than 100,000 clones, with 87% occurring only once. Specimen: peripheral blood. The receptor set was obtained from a man between 45 and 60 years old with active COVID-19.

This clone was picked up a small number of times. V usage is TRBV7-8 and J usage is TRBJ2-7; 7 bases are shared with TRBD1. This CDR3 region has 15 residues. The germline V gene encodes CDR1 SGHVS and CDR2 FQNEAQ. Unmatched junction bases numbered 5, after V lost 1 base and J lost 2 bases. For the CDR3, the DNA is TGTGCCAGCAGCTTAGGGGCAGGGGGTCCCTACGAGCAGTACTTC. This translates into CASSLGAGGPYEQYF.

The V gene is TRBV5-1, the J gene TRBJ1-1; maybe TRBD1 (6 bases). The CDR3 covers 15 residues. Germline assignment: CDR1 SGHRS and CDR2 YFSETQ. V was shortened by 4 bases and J by 8 bases, with 21 bases between the two germline ends. CDR3 in DNA: TGCGCCAGCAGCCCGGGGGGGGCCCCGGCCCTAGAAGCTTTCTTT. Its translation: CASSPGGAPALEAFF.

About this clone itself: Other DNA sequences in the same sample also yield this CDR3. This chain connects TRBV7-9 to TRBJ2-1, with a weak D call TRBD2 (6 bases). The CDR3 extends over 15 amino acids. Trimming removed 1 base from V and 3 bases from J, with 10 bases in between. Looked up from germline, CDR1 is SEHNR and CDR2 is FQNEAQ (reference sequence). The CDR3 region has the DNA TGTGCCAGCAGCTTAGGACGGGGGAGCTACAATGAGCAGTTCTTC. Amino acid sequence: CASSLGRGSYNEQFF.

The chain recombines TRBV5-6 with TRBJ2-7; 9 positions match TRBD1. Trimming removed 3 bases from V and 6 bases from J; junction bases left unmatched: 7. The CDR3 has 14 residues. From germline, CDR1 is SGHDT and CDR2 YYEEEE. CDR3 loop: CASSSGTGKGEQYF. Written as DNA, the CDR3 is TGTGCCAGCAGCTCTGGGACAGGGAAAGGCGAGCAGTACTTC.

V gene TRBV7-2 combines with J gene TRBJ1-2; D remains ambiguous. V dropped 6 bases and J dropped 3 bases, with 11 bases sitting between them. The CDR3 spans 13 residues. Germline CDR1 and CDR2: SGHTA and FQGNSA. CDR3 sequence reads: CASRRQVDYGYTF. The CDR3 DNA sequence: TGTGCCAGCAGAAGGCAGGTTGACTATGGCTACACCTTC.

The chain joins TRBV6-5 to TRBJ1-2; tentative D call: TRBD1 (5 bases). The germline gives CDR1 MNHEY, CDR2 SVGAGI. The CDR3 runs 14 residues. Trimming took 1 base from V and 8 from J, leaving 14 bases between them. The CDR3 is CASSYYADRNGYTF. In DNA form, the CDR3 reads TGTGCCAGCAGTTACTACGCTGACAGAAACGGCTACACCTTC.

The J gene is TRBJ2-5, the V gene TRBV3-1 (or the pseudogene TRBV3-2); possibly TRBD2 for D (5 bases). V was shortened by 3 bases and J by 5 bases, with 13 bases between the two germline ends. Germline V gene lookup returns CDR1 LGHDT and CDR2 YNNKEL (reference sequence). CDR3 length: 14 residues. DNA of the CDR3: TGTGCCAGCAGCCATAAAGGGTCGGGGGAGACCCAGTACTTC. The encoded protein is CASSHKGSGETQYF.

This chain connects TRBV6-5 to TRBJ2-7; 11 bases agree with TRBD2. The germline V gene encodes CDR1 MNHEY and CDR2 SVGAGI. The CDR3 runs 13 residues. V trimming: 7 bases; J trimming: 4 bases; junction bases outside the gene matches: 3. The CDR3 DNA is TGTGCCAGCACAACTAGCGGGGGATACGAGCAGTACTTC. Amino acids: CASTTSGGYEQYF.

The chain joins TRBV12-3 or TRBV12-4 to TRBJ1-1, with no clear D. The CDR3 spans 11 residues. The V gene lost 5 bases and the J gene lost 5 bases, with 6 bases spanning the gap. CDR3 DNA: TGTGCCAGCAGTCTAAAGACTGAAGCTTTCTTT. This encodes CASSLKTEAFF.

The chain recombines TRBV7-6 with TRBJ2-7; 10 nucleotides align to TRBD1. After removal of 5 bases from V and 3 bases from J, the junction contained 7 bases not matched to a gene. The CDR3 totals 15 residues. Germline loops: CDR1 SGHVS, CDR2 FNYEAQ. DNA of the CDR3: TGTGCCAGCAGCGAAGGACAGGGGGGGAACTACGAGCAGTACTTC. Translation gives CASSEGQGGNYEQYF.

The CDR3 spells CASSLESAGSNQPQHF. The CDR3 region has the DNA TGTGCCAGCAGCTTAGAGAGTGCTGGTAGCAATCAGCCCCAGCATTTT. V is TRBV7-6 and J is TRBJ1-5; D is uncertain. V gave up 1 base and J gave up 0 bases, with 10 bases separating them. Germline CDR1 is SGHVS and CDR2 is FNYEAQ. The CDR3 totals 16 residues. The whole variable domain, remainder taken from reference TRBV7-6 and TRBJ1-5, is GAGVSQSPRYKVTKRGQDVALRCDPISGHVSLYWYRQALGQGPEFLTYFNYEAQQDKSGLPNDRFSAERPEGSISTLTIQRTEQRDSAMYRCASSLESAGSNQPQHFGDGTRLSIL.

The J gene is TRBJ2-1, the V gene TRBV3-1 (or the pseudogene TRBV3-2); D is ambiguous. Germline V gives CDR1 LGHDT, CDR2 YNNKEL (reference sequence). V was shortened by 1 base and J by 3 bases, with 7 bases between the two germline ends. This CDR3 is built from 14 residues. The CDR3 DNA reads as TGTGCCAGCAGCCAAGCATACGGCTACAATGAGCAGTTCTTC. Translated: CASSQAYGYNEQFF.

On this clone: This clone may be a read error of a much larger clone one base away. This chain links TRBV3-1 (or the pseudogene TRBV3-2) with TRBJ2-7; perhaps TRBD1 as D (6 bases). Germline V gives CDR1 LGHDT, CDR2 YNNKEL (reference sequence). V was trimmed by 4 bases and J by 2 bases, leaving 9 bases between them. The CDR3 sequence is 13 residues long. The CDR3 loop is CASSLRGTYEQYF. In DNA, the CDR3 is TGTGCCAGCAGCCTAAGGGGGACCTACGAGCAGTACTTC.

This chain connects TRBV4-2 to TRBJ1-2, with TRBD1 as a possible D gene (5 bases). The length of the CDR3 is 19 residues. CDR1 and CDR2 (germline): LGHNA, YNFKEQ. V lost 0 bases to trimming and J lost 1 base, with 21 bases between them. The CDR3 nucleotides read TGTGCCAGCAGCCAAGAATGGGGGGACGGGTTCCCGTTTAACTATGGCTACACCTTC. Translation: CASSQEWGDGFPFNYGYTF.

V usage is TRBV11-2 and J usage is TRBJ2-5; possibly TRBD1 for D (5 bases). Trimming removed 3 bases from V and 3 bases from J, with 14 bases in between. Germline assignment: CDR1 SGHAT and CDR2 FQNNGV. The CDR3 runs 15 residues. Here the CDR3 reads CASSFGASGEETQYF. CDR3 nucleotide sequence: TGTGCCAGCAGCTTTGGGGCCTCGGGCGAAGAGACCCAGTACTTC.

The J gene is TRBJ1-2, the V gene TRBV6-5; weak D call: TRBD1 (5 bases). From germline, CDR1 is MNHEY and CDR2 SVGAGI. The CDR3 covers 14 residues. V was cut by 8 bases and J by 2 bases, with 15 bases left in between. CDR3: CASSDSDKNYGYTF. As DNA, the CDR3 is TGTGCCAGCTCCGATTCGGACAAAAACTATGGCTACACCTTC.

This clone occurred once. This chain connects TRBV7-9 to TRBJ2-3; weak D call: TRBD2 (6 bases). There are 15 residues in the CDR3. Germline assignment: CDR1 SEHNR and CDR2 FQNEAQ (reference sequence). The ends were cut back, 5 bases at V and 0 bases at J, with 12 bases in the middle. For the CDR3, the DNA is TGTGCCAGCAGCCCGGGGGTTTCGAGCACAGATACGCAGTATTTT. Its translation is CASSPGVSSTDTQYF. The full variable domain, completed using reference TRBV7-9 and TRBJ2-3, is DTGVSQNPRHKITKRGQNVTFRCDPISEHNRLYWYRQTLGQGPEFLTYFQNEAQLEKSRLLSDRFSAERPKGSFSTLEIQRTEQGDSAMYLCASSPGVSSTDTQYFGPGTRLTVL.

This clone came up once. At the DNA level, this CDR3 is encoded by other sequences in the same sample as well. V gene TRBV18 combines with J gene TRBJ2-3; possible D gene TRBD2, 6 bases. Germline values: CDR1 KGHSH, CDR2 LQKENI. V was cut by 0 bases and J by 3 bases, with 7 bases left in between. The CDR3 is 14 amino acids. The CDR3 sequence: CASSPPSGTDTQYF. The CDR3 coding sequence is TGTGCCAGCTCACCACCGAGCGGGACAGATACGCAGTATTTT.

V usage is TRBV21-1 and J usage is TRBJ2-7; the D segment call TRBD1 is taken from the table without a DNA check. TRBV21-1 corresponds to a pseudogene. This CDR3 region has 15 residues. This CDR3 reads CASRQGRGNSYEQYF. CDR3 nucleotides: TGTGCCAGCAGACAGGGGCGGGGCAACTCCTACGAGCAGTACTTC.

Of note for this clone: A junction end diverges from the germline sequence, so it may reflect a read error. The V gene is TRBV12-5, the J gene TRBJ1-1; TRBD1 matches at 8 bases. The CDR3 covers 16 residues. CDR1 and CDR2 from the germline V gene are LGHNT and FRNRAP. CDR3 DNA: TGCGCAACCCAGGGACAGGAGGGGGTAAAGAACACTGAAGCTTTCTTT. Translating it yields CATQGQEGVKNTEAFF.

The V and J genes are TRBV7-9 and TRBJ2-5; a weak D match, TRBD2 (6 bases). Trimming took off 5 bases at V and 4 bases at J, with 17 bases between the two ends. CDR3 length: 15 amino acids. The V gene's germline CDR1 is SEHNR and CDR2 FQNEAQ (reference sequence). CDR3 region: CASSQTGVEGETQYF. DNA for the CDR3: TGTGCCAGCAGCCAAACGGGGGTGGAGGGAGAGACCCAGTACTTC.

J is TRBJ2-1 and V is TRBV11-2; 9 nucleotides align to TRBD2. The CDR3 is made up of 14 amino acids. CDR1 SGHAT and CDR2 FQNNGV come from the germline V gene. J gave up 8 bases and V 3 bases, and 5 bases lay outside the gene matches. Here the CDR3 reads CASSFGSGGHEQFF. DNA for the CDR3: TGTGCCAGCAGCTTTGGAAGCGGGGGGCATGAGCAGTTCTTC.

V usage is TRBV4-1 and J usage is TRBJ2-7, with D hard to call. There are 14 residues in the CDR3. The germline V gene has CDR1 MGHRA and CDR2 YSYEKL. V lost 1 base to trimming and J lost 2 bases, with 9 bases between them. The CDR3 spells CASSQVHRAYEQYF. CDR3 sequence (DNA): TGCGCCAGCAGCCAAGTCCACCGGGCCTACGAGCAGTACTTC.

This rearrangement joins TRBV7-2 to TRBJ2-4; maybe TRBD1 (7 bases). CDR1 SGHTA and CDR2 FQGNSA come from the germline V gene. V lost 4 bases and J lost 13, with 14 bases in between. The CDR3 is 12 amino acids. Here the CDR3 DNA reads TGTGCCAGCAGCTCCCCGGCGGGACAGCAGTACTTC. Amino acids: CASSSPAGQQYF.

The chain uses TRBV5-1 and TRBJ1-1; D is uncertain. The CDR3 is 14 residues long. From germline, CDR1 is SGHRS and CDR2 YFSETQ. Deletions cut 4 bases from V and 0 bases from J, with 10 bases between. The CDR3 reads CASSLDGMNTEAFF. CDR3 DNA: TGCGCCAGCAGCCTGGACGGGATGAACACTGAAGCTTTCTTT. The full variable domain, with the rest looked up from reference TRBV5-1 and TRBJ1-1, is KAGVTQTPRYLIKTRGQQVTLSCSPISGHRSVSWYQQTPGQGLQFLFEYFSETQRNKGNFPGRFSGRQFSNSRSEMNVSTLELGDSALYLCASSLDGMNTEAFFGQGTRLTVV.

This rearrangement joins TRBV18 to TRBJ2-7; perhaps TRBD1 as D (5 bases). The CDR3 sequence is 14 residues long. Trimming cost V 1 base and J 0 bases, with 7 bases left between them. Germline V gives CDR1 KGHSH, CDR2 LQKENI. CDR3 protein: CASSPLDSSYEQYF. The DNA for the CDR3 is TGTGCCAGCTCACCACTTGACAGCTCCTACGAGCAGTACTTC.

The CDR3 loop reads CAILGQGVSDTQYF. Here the CDR3 DNA reads TGTGCCATCCTAGGACAGGGGGTGAGTGATACGCAGTATTTT. The chain links TRBV10-3 to TRBJ2-3; TRBD1 agrees at 10 bases. Germline V gene lookup returns CDR1 ENHRY and CDR2 SYGVKD. The CDR3 runs 14 residues. Trimming took 8 bases from V and 6 from J; bases not matched to a gene: 8.

The rearrangement links TRBV27 to TRBJ1-1; 7 nucleotides line up with TRBD1. In germline, CDR1 is MNHEY, CDR2 SMNVEV (reference sequence). J lost 6 bases, V lost 4 bases, and 8 bases had no gene match. The CDR3 covers 14 residues. The CDR3 bases are TGTGCCAGCAGTTCAATACAGGGGACTCCTGAAGCTTTCTTT. Its translation is CASSSIQGTPEAFF.

This chain connects TRBV9 to TRBJ2-1, with TRBD1 matching 10 bases. CDR1 and CDR2 from the germline V gene are SGDLS and YYNGEE. CDR3 size: 15 residues. Trimming cost V 2 bases and J 9 bases; bases outside gene matches: 8. CDR3 sequence: CASSVLGTGVAEQFF. The CDR3 nucleotides read TGTGCCAGCAGCGTTTTAGGGACAGGGGTCGCTGAGCAGTTCTTC.

The V call is TRBV6-6, the J call TRBJ1-6; perhaps TRBD1 as D (5 bases). The germline V and J ends were trimmed by 2 bases and 10 bases, with 18 bases remaining between them. Germline V gives CDR1 MNHNY, CDR2 SVGAGI (reference sequence). The CDR3 extends over 16 amino acids. CDR3 in amino acids: CASSYPKSGGDSPLHF. The CDR3 DNA sequence: TGTGCCAGCAGTTACCCGAAATCCGGGGGGGACTCACCCCTCCACTTT.

This clone occurred once. The genes are TRBV30 and TRBJ2-5; no reliable D call. The CDR3 has 14 residues. Per the germline V gene, CDR1 is GTSNPN and CDR2 is SVGIG (reference sequence). Trimming cost V 2 bases and J 1 base, with 11 bases left between them. CDR3 in amino acids: CAWSLSRLQETQYF. Written as DNA, the CDR3 is TGTGCCTGGAGTCTCTCGCGACTCCAAGAGACCCAGTACTTC.

V and J are TRBV19 and TRBJ1-5; a possible D gene is TRBD1 (5 bases). The CDR3 has 15 residues. The V end lost 6 bases, the J end lost 6 bases, and 18 bases lay between the germline ends. Germline lookup yields CDR1 LNHDA and CDR2 SQIVND (reference sequence). The CDR3 region is CASRLTGGSGQPQHF. The CDR3 nucleotides read TGTGCCAGTAGGTTGACCGGGGGGTCGGGTCAGCCCCAGCATTTT. Based on the CDR3 plus reference TRBV19 and TRBJ1-5, the full variable domain is DGGITQSPKYLFRKEGQNVTLSCEQNLNHDAMYWYRQDPGQGLRLIYYSQIVNDFQKGDIAEGYSVSREKKESFPLTVTSAQKNPTAFYLCASRLTGGSGQPQHFGDGTRLSIL.